Listed here are 16 T cell receptor beta chains from one sample, sequenced in a study of control samples from healthy donors and cancer patients. The protocol was immunoSEQ multiplex PCR, while the TCRdb copy is restricted to in-frame clones and leaves out a portion. The sample holds approximately 220,000 clones, roughly 94% seen once. Sample: blood. These receptors were obtained from a man aged 50 to 59 in good health.

The chain has TRBV5-1 and TRBJ1-2, with 8 nucleotides matching TRBD1. V trimming: 3 bases; J trimming: 4 bases; junction bases outside the gene matches: 2. Germline V gene lookup returns CDR1 SGHRS and CDR2 YFSETQ. CDR3 size: 13 residues. The chain's CDR3 is CASSWTGSYGYTF. The CDR3 nucleotides are TGCGCCAGCAGCTGGACAGGGAGCTATGGCTACACCTTC.

The chain links TRBV19 to TRBJ1-5, with 7 bases aligning to TRBD1. Looked up from germline, CDR1 is LNHDA and CDR2 is SQIVND (reference sequence). Losses at the gene ends were 6 bases for V and 6 bases for J; bases not matched to a gene: 5. This CDR3 is built from 13 residues. The CDR3 reads CASSSGTVQPQHF. The CDR3 nucleotides read TGTGCCAGTAGCTCCGGGACAGTTCAGCCCCAGCATTTT. The full variable domain, with the rest looked up from reference TRBV19 and TRBJ1-5, is DGGITQSPKYLFRKEGQNVTLSCEQNLNHDAMYWYRQDPGQGLRLIYYSQIVNDFQKGDIAEGYSVSREKKESFPLTVTSAQKNPTAFYLCASSSGTVQPQHFGDGTRLSIL.

The V call is TRBV18, the J call TRBJ1-2; no clear D gene. V was pared by 3 bases and J by 6 bases, with 20 bases between. This CDR3 has 16 residues. Per germline, CDR1 KGHSH and CDR2 LQKENI. The CDR3 reads CASSPQVEQTTHGYTF. CDR3 nucleotide sequence: TGTGCCAGCTCACCTCAGGTGGAACAAACCACACATGGCTACACCTTC.

The rearrangement links TRBV5-1 to TRBJ1-2; 12 nucleotides agree with TRBD1. V gave up 4 bases and J gave up 8 bases; unmatched junction bases: 3. The CDR3 length is 13 residues. Germline V lookup: CDR1 SGHRS, CDR2 YFSETQ. The chain's CDR3 is CASSHGTGGGYTF. CDR3 DNA sequence: TGCGCCAGCAGCCACGGGACAGGGGGCGGCTACACCTTC.

The chain recombines TRBV27 with TRBJ1-2, with D unclear. The germline CDR1 and CDR2 sequences are MNHEY and SMNVEV (reference sequence). The CDR3 extends over 13 amino acids. V dropped 6 bases and J dropped 4 bases, with 12 bases sitting between them. The CDR3 protein is CASSLGGSYGYTF. In nucleotides, the CDR3 is TGTGCCAGCAGCTTAGGCGGGTCCTATGGCTACACCTTC.

This chain joins TRBV19 and TRBJ1-2; the D is unclear. The CDR3 sequence is 12 residues long. Trimming cost V 7 bases and J 5 bases, with 11 bases left between them. CDR1 and CDR2 from the germline V gene are LNHDA and SQIVND (reference sequence). Written as DNA, the CDR3 is TGTGCCAGTACCGACGGAAGGTATGGCTACACCTTC. This sequence encodes CASTDGRYGYTF.

The J gene is TRBJ1-1, the V gene TRBV18; D is ambiguous. The CDR3 contains 14 residues. Germline lookup yields CDR1 KGHSH and CDR2 LQKENI. V lost 1 base and J lost 8, with 14 bases in between. This CDR3 is CASSPLSGSGEAFF. CDR3 DNA: TGTGCCAGCTCACCACTTAGCGGGTCCGGCGAAGCTTTCTTT.

The chain employs TRBV7-9 and TRBJ1-2; D uncertain. The V end was cut by 3 bases, the J end by 2 bases, with 7 bases between. CDR3 length: 13 amino acids. Germline V gene data show CDR1 as SEHNR and CDR2 as FQNEAQ (reference sequence). CDR3 bases: TGTGCCAGCAGCTTCGACACCAACTATGGCTACACCTTC. Translation gives CASSFDTNYGYTF.

The chain is built from TRBV29-1 and TRBJ2-2; D call uncertain. This CDR3 contains 14 residues. The V gene lost 4 bases and the J gene lost 0 bases, with 9 bases spanning the gap. Germline V lookup: CDR1 SQVTM, CDR2 ANQGSEA. CDR3 in amino acids: CSVVVRANTGELFF. For the CDR3, the DNA is TGCAGCGTTGTGGTCCGGGCGAACACCGGGGAGCTGTTTTTT.

V gene TRBV5-1 combines with J gene TRBJ2-6; no firm D call. CDR1 and CDR2 from the germline V gene are SGHRS and YFSETQ. V was trimmed by 0 bases and J by 0 bases, leaving 7 bases between them. This CDR3 comprises 16 residues. CDR3 amino acids: CASSLAGSSGANVLTF. The CDR3 DNA follows: TGCGCCAGCAGCTTGGCCGGGTCCTCTGGGGCCAACGTCCTGACTTTC. Full variable domain (remainder filled in from reference TRBV5-1 and TRBJ2-6): KAGVTQTPRYLIKTRGQQVTLSCSPISGHRSVSWYQQTPGQGLQFLFEYFSETQRNKGNFPGRFSGRQFSNSRSEMNVSTLELGDSALYLCASSLAGSSGANVLTFGAGSRLTVL.

The chain combines TRBV5-4 with TRBJ1-1, with 9 nucleotides matching TRBD1. Losses at the gene ends were 4 bases for V and 0 bases for J; bases not matched to a gene: 4. CDR1 and CDR2 (germline): SGHNT, YYREEE (reference sequence). The CDR3 consists of 15 residues. CDR3 DNA sequence: TGTGCCAGCAGCGGGACAGGGAGGTTGAACACTGAAGCTTTCTTT. Its translation: CASSGTGRLNTEAFF.

V is TRBV4-1 and J is TRBJ2-5; D perhaps matches TRBD2 (6 bases). Per germline, CDR1 MGHRA and CDR2 YSYEKL. V was cut by 3 bases and J by 7 bases, with 21 bases left in between. The CDR3 is 16 amino acids. CDR3 amino acids: CASSQDFGTPGGTQYF. In DNA form, the CDR3 reads TGCGCCAGCAGCCAGGACTTCGGGACTCCTGGCGGGACCCAGTACTTC.

The genes are TRBV30 and TRBJ2-5; D not resolved. This CDR3 region has 12 residues. CDR1 is GTSNPN and CDR2 is SVGIG in the germline V gene (reference sequence). V dropped 0 bases and J dropped 5 bases, with 7 bases sitting between them. CDR3 loop: CAWSVVDETQYF. The CDR3 DNA is TGTGCCTGGAGTGTAGTCGATGAGACCCAGTACTTC.

This chain links TRBV28 with TRBJ2-6; 7 bases agree with TRBD1. This CDR3 contains 15 residues. The V gene's germline CDR1 is MDHEN and CDR2 SYDVKM. J lost 4 bases, V lost 4 bases, and 4 bases had no gene match. CDR3 residues: CASSSTGVGANVLTF. CDR3 nucleotides: TGTGCCAGCAGTTCTACAGGGGTAGGGGCCAACGTCCTGACTTTC.

The CDR3 spells CASRSGGPGQPQHF. The CDR3, as DNA: TGTGCCAGCAGGTCGGGGGGCCCAGGTCAGCCCCAGCATTTT. The chain employs TRBV6-5 and TRBJ1-5; D perhaps matches TRBD1 (6 bases). With 6 bases removed from V and 6 bases from J, the gap between germline ends came to 15 bases. CDR1 MNHEY and CDR2 SVGAGI come from the germline V gene. CDR3 size: 14 residues.

The rearrangement joins TRBV7-9 to TRBJ2-3, with D possibly being TRBD2 (6 bases). V was pared by 4 bases and J by 0 bases, with 20 bases between. CDR1 SEHNR and CDR2 FQNEAQ come from the germline V gene (reference sequence). This CDR3 spans 18 amino acids. In DNA, the CDR3 is TGTGCCAGCAGCTCCGGGGGAGGAGGGAGTCGGAGCACAGATACGCAGTATTTT. Amino acids: CASSSGGGGSRSTDTQYF.